A selection of T cell receptor beta chains follows, all from one sample in a study of shared clonotypes between healthy human individuals. Produced via immunoSEQ multiplex PCR; TCRdb's table is partial and in-frame only. The sample has about 1 million clones; under 80% are singletons. Sequenced input: memory CD4+ T cells sorted from blood. Source of these receptors: a man aged 18 to 35 in good health. The CDR3 runs from the conserved cysteine through the conserved F or W. Fields, in order: V gene, D gene, J gene, clone size, CDR3 DNA, CDR3 protein. D genes are given only for firm matches. Clone size is shown for a subset of rows, as once, few, many or a class of expanded clone.

V: TRBV7-9
D: .
J: TRBJ2-5
size: .
DNA: TGTGCCAGCAGTAGATTAGAGACCCAGTACTTC
CDR3: CASSRLETQYF

V: TRBV6-6
D: .
J: TRBJ1-5
size: .
DNA: TGTGCCAGCAGCAGGTTGGGGGATAGCAATCAGCCCCAGCATTTT
CDR3: CASSRLGDSNQPQHF

V: TRBV27
D: TRBD1
J: TRBJ1-1
size: .
DNA: TGTGCCAGCAGTTTGCAGGGGGCTACTGAAGCTTTCTTT
CDR3: CASSLQGATEAFF

V: TRBV28
D: .
J: TRBJ1-5
size: .
DNA: TGTGCCAGCCTCACCCCCAGGGTTGGGTATCAGCCCCAGCATTTT
CDR3: CASLTPRVGYQPQHF

V: TRBV6-1
D: .
J: TRBJ1-6
size: .
DNA: TGTGCCAGCAGTCCTTTGGGGAATTCACCCCTCCACTTT
CDR3: CASSPLGNSPLHF

V: TRBV10-3
D: .
J: TRBJ2-1
size: .
DNA: TGTGCCATCAGTGAGTCAGAAAATGAGCAGTTCTTC
CDR3: CAISESENEQFF

V: TRBV7-9
D: .
J: TRBJ2-5
size: .
DNA: TGTGCCAGCAGCCCCCTAGAGACCCAGTACTTC
CDR3: CASSPLETQYF

V: TRBV29-1
D: .
J: TRBJ1-5
size: once
DNA: TGCAGCGTTGAAGTGAGCCAGGGTGGAGGCAATCAGCCCCAGCATTTT
CDR3: CSVEVSQGGGNQPQHF

V: TRBV7-8
D: .
J: TRBJ1-3
size: .
DNA: TGTGCCAGCAGCTTAGAGGCTAACACCATATATTTT
CDR3: CASSLEANTIYF

V: TRBV7-2
D: .
J: TRBJ2-5
size: .
DNA: TGTGCCAGCAGCTTATGGATACAAGAGACCCAGTACTTC
CDR3: CASSLWIQETQYF

V: TRBV2
D: TRBD1
J: TRBJ2-7
size: once
DNA: TGTGCCAGCAGAGGGACAGGGTTGTACGAGCAGTACTTC
CDR3: CASRGTGLYEQYF

V: TRBV7-2
D: .
J: TRBJ2-1
size: .
DNA: TGTGCCAGCAGCTTAGGGAGGGCTAGCGCTGAGCAGTTCTTC
CDR3: CASSLGRASAEQFF

V: TRBV10-3
D: .
J: TRBJ1-6
size: .
DNA: TGTGCCATCAGTGAGGGGGGTTTTTCCTATAATTCACCCCTCCACTTT
CDR3: CAISEGGFSYNSPLHF

V: TRBV9
D: .
J: TRBJ2-3
size: once
DNA: TGTGCCAGCAGCTCACCAAGCACAGATACGCAGTATTTT
CDR3: CASSSPSTDTQYF

V: TRBV5-4
D: .
J: TRBJ1-6
size: .
DNA: TGTGCCAGCAGCTTGAGGACGGCGAATTCACCCCTCCACTTT
CDR3: CASSLRTANSPLHF

V: TRBV5-1
D: .
J: TRBJ2-4
size: .
DNA: TGCGCCAGCAGGAACCATGACCCCAACATTCAGTACTTC
CDR3: CASRNHDPNIQYF

V: TRBV7-8
D: TRBD2
J: TRBJ2-7
size: .
DNA: TGTGCCAGCAGTTTAGCGGGACGGGGCTACGAGCAGTACTTC
CDR3: CASSLAGRGYEQYF

V: TRBV5-1
D: .
J: TRBJ1-2
size: many
DNA: TGCGCCAGCAGCTTGGGACGGACTAACTATGGCGGCTACACCTTC
CDR3: CASSLGRTNYGGYTF

V: TRBV5-4
D: TRBD2
J: TRBJ2-3
size: .
DNA: TGTGCCAGCAGCTTGGAGAGCGGGACTAGCACAGATACGCAGTATTTT
CDR3: CASSLESGTSTDTQYF

V: TRBV9
D: .
J: TRBJ1-5
size: .
DNA: TGTGCCAGCAGCGTAGACATCTCTACCAATCAGCCCCAGCATTTT
CDR3: CASSVDISTNQPQHF

V: TRBV5-5
D: .
J: TRBJ1-1
size: .
DNA: TGTGCCAGCATCGCCGGGGGGTATTGGAACACTGAAGCTTTCTTT
CDR3: CASIAGGYWNTEAFF

V: TRBV2
D: .
J: TRBJ2-7
size: few
DNA: TGTGCCAGCAGTTGGGACCCTACCTACGAGCAGTACTTC
CDR3: CASSWDPTYEQYF

V: TRBV2
D: .
J: TRBJ1-4
size: .
DNA: TGTGCCAGCAGTGTACGCGACACTGCAACTAATGAAAAACTGTTTTTT
CDR3: CASSVRDTATNEKLFF

V: TRBV5-6
D: .
J: TRBJ2-3
size: .
DNA: TGTGCCAGCAGCCCCAGGGGAGGGGCGGGAGATACGCAGTATTTT
CDR3: CASSPRGGAGDTQYF

V: TRBV5-1
D: TRBD1
J: TRBJ2-2
size: .
DNA: TGCGCCAGCAGCTTAAGGACAGGGGATCCCGGGGAGCTGTTTTTT
CDR3: CASSLRTGDPGELFF

V: TRBV12-5
D: TRBD1
J: TRBJ1-1
size: .
DNA: TGTGCTAGTGGTGCGGACAGGACAACATATAACACTGAAGCTTTCTTT
CDR3: CASGADRTTYNTEAFF

V: TRBV11-2
D: .
J: TRBJ2-1
size: .
DNA: TGTGCCAGCAGCTTAGATTTGTGGACGGATGAGCAGTTCTTC
CDR3: CASSLDLWTDEQFF

V: TRBV13
D: .
J: TRBJ2-7
size: few
DNA: TGTGCCAGCAGCCCTCCGCTCTACAAGAGCCAGGGGAACGAGCAGTACTTC
CDR3: CASSPPLYKSQGNEQYF